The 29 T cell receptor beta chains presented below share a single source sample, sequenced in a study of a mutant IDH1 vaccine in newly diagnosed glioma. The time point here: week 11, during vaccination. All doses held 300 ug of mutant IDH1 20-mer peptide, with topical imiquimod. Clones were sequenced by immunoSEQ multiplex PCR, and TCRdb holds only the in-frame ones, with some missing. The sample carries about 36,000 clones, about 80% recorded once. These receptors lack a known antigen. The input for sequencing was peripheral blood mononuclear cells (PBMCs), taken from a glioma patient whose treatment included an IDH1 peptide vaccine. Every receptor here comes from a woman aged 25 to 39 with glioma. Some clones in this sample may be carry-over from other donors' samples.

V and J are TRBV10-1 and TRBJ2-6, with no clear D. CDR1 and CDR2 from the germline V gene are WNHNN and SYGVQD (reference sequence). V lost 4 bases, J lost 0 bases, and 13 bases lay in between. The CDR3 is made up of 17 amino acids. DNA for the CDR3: TGCGCCAGCAGTGGGCTCGGTACACGCTCTGGGGCCAACGTCCTGACTTTC. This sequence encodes CASSGLGTRSGANVLTF.

The CDR3 DNA follows: TGTGCCTGGAGTGGAATGTACGAGCAGTACTTC. It is translated as CAWSGMYEQYF. V is TRBV30 and J is TRBJ2-7; no definite D call. CDR3 length equals 11 residues. CDR1 is GTSNPN, CDR2 SVGIG, per germline (reference sequence). V was clipped by 1 base and J by 4 bases, with 5 bases between them.

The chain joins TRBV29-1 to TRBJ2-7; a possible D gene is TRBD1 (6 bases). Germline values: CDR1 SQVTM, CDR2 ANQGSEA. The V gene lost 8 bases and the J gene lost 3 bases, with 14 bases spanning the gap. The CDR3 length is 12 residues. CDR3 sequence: CSPGHRYYEQYF. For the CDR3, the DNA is TGCAGCCCGGGACACCGGTACTACGAGCAGTACTTC.

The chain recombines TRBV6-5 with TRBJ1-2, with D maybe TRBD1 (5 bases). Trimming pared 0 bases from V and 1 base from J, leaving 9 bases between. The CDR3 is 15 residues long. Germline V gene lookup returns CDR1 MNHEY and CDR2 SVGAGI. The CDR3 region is CASSYSTANNYGYTF. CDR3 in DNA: TGTGCCAGCAGTTACTCGACAGCTAATAACTATGGCTACACCTTC.

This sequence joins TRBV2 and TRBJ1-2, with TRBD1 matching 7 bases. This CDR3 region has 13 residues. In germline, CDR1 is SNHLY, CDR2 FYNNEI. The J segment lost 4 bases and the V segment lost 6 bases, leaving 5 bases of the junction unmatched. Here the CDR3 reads CASRTGLTYGYTF. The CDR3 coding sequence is TGTGCCAGCAGGACAGGGTTAACCTATGGCTACACCTTC.

In DNA form, the CDR3 reads TGTGCCAGCGGGGGGGGGATCACAGATACGCAGTATTTT. The encoded protein is CASGGGITDTQYF. The chain is built from TRBV27 and TRBJ2-3; 7 bases fit TRBD2. The CDR3 has 13 residues. The V segment lost 8 bases and the J segment 2 bases; nucleotides outside the gene matches: 4. Germline V gene lookup returns CDR1 MNHEY and CDR2 SMNVEV (reference sequence).

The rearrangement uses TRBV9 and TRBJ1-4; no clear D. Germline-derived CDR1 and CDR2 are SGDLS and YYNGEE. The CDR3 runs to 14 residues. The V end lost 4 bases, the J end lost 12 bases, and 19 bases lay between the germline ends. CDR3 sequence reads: CASSLGPNRGELFF. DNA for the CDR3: TGTGCCAGCAGCCTAGGTCCAAATCGTGGGGAACTGTTTTTT.

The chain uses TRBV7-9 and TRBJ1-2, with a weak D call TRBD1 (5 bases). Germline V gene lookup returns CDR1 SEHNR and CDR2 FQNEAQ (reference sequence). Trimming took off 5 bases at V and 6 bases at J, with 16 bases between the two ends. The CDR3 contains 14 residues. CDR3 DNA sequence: TGTGCCAGCAGCCTTTTGGGGACGCGGGATGGCTACACCTTC. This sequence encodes CASSLLGTRDGYTF.

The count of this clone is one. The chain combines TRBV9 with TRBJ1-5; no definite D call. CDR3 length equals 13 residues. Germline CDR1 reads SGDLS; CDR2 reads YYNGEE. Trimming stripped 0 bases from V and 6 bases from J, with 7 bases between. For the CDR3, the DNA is TGTGCCAGCAGCGTAGCTACCGGTCAGCCCCAGCATTTT. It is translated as CASSVATGQPQHF.

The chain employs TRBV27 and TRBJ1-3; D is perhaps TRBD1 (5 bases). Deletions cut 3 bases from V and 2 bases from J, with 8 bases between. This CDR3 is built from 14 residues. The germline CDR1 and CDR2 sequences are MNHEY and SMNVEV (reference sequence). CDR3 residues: CASSLSGPGNTIYF. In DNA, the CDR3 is TGTGCCAGCAGTTTGTCAGGGCCTGGAAACACCATATATTTT.

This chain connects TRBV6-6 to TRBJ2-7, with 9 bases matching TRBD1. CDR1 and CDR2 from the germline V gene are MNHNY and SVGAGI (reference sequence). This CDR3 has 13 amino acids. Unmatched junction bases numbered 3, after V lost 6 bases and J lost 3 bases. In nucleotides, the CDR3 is TGTGCCAGCAGCCAGGGACAGGGCTACGAGCAGTACTTC. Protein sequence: CASSQGQGYEQYF.

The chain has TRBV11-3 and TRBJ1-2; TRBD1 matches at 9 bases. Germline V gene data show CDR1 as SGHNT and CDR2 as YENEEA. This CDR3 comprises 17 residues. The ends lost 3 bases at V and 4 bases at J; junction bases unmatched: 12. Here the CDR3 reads CASSFLTGGAGSYGYTF. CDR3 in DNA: TGTGCCAGCAGCTTCCTTACAGGGGGCGCGGGTTCCTATGGCTACACCTTC.

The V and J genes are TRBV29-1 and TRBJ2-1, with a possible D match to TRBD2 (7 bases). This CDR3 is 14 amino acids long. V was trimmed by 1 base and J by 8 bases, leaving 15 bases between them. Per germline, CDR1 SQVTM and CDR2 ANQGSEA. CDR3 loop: CSVEGGGREYEQFF. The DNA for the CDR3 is TGCAGCGTTGAAGGGGGGGGGCGTGAGTATGAGCAGTTCTTC.

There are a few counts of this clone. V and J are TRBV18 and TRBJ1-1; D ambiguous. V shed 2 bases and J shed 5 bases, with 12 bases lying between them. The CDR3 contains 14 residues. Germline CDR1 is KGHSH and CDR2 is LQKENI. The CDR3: CASSPAQVGTEAFF. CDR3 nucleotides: TGTGCCAGCTCACCAGCCCAGGTCGGAACTGAAGCTTTCTTT.

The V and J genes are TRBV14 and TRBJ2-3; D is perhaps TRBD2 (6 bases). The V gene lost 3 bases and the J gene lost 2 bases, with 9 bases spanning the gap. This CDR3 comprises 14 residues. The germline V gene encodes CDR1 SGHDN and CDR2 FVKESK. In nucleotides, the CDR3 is TGTGCCAGCAGCCACGGAGGGTACACAGATACGCAGTATTTT. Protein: CASSHGGYTDTQYF.

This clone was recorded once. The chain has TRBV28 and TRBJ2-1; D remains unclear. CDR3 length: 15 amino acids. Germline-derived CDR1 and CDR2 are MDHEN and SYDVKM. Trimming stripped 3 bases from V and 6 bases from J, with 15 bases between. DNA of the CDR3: TGTGCCAGCAGTTTTGTCTGGGCAACCCTCAATGAGCAGTTCTTC. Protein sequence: CASSFVWATLNEQFF.

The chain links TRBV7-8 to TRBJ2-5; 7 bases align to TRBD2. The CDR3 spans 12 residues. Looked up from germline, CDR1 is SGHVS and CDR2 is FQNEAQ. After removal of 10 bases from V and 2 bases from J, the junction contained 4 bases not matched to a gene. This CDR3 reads CATKAGQETQYF. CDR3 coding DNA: TGTGCCACCAAAGCGGGGCAAGAGACCCAGTACTTC.

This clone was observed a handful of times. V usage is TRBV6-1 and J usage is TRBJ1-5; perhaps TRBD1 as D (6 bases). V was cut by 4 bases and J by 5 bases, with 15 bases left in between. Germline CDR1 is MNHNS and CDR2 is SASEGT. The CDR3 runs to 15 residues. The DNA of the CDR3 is TGTGCCAGCAGTGCCCCCGGGGGCGGAGATCAGCCCCAGCATTTT. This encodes CASSAPGGGDQPQHF.

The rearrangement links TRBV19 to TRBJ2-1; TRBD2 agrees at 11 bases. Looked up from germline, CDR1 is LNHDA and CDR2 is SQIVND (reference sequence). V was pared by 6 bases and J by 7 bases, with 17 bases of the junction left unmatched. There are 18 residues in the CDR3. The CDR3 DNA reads TGTGCCAGTAGCATATTACCGGGACTAGCGGAGAGGGGGAATGAGCAGTTCTTC. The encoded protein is CASSILPGLAERGNEQFF.

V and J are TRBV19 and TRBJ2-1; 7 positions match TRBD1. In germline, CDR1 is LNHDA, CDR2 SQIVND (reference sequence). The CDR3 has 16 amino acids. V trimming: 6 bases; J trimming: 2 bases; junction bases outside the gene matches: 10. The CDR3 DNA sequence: TGTGCCAGTAGCCCAATTACCGGGACAGCCTACAATGAGCAGTTCTTC. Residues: CASSPITGTAYNEQFF.

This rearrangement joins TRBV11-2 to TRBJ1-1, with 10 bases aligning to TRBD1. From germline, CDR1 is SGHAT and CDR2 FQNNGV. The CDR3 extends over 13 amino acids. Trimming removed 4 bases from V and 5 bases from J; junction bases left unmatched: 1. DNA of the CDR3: TGTGCCAGCAGCTGGGGACAGGGGACTGAAGCTTTCTTT. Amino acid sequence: CASSWGQGTEAFF. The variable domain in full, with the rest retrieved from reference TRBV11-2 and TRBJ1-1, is EAGVAQSPRYKIIEKRQSVAFWCNPISGHATLYWYQQILGQGPKLLIQFQNNGVVDDSQLPKDRFSAERLKGVDSTLKIQPAKLEDSAVYLCASSWGQGTEAFFGQGTRLTVV.

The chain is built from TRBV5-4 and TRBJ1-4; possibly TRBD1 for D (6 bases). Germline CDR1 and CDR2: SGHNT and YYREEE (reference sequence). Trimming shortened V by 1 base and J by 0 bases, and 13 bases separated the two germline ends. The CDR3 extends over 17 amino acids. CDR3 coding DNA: TGTGCCAGCAGCTTGACAGGGTGGGGGACAACTAATGAAAAACTGTTTTTT. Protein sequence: CASSLTGWGTTNEKLFF. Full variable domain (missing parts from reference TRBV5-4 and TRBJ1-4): ETGVTQSPTHLIKTRGQQVTLRCSSQSGHNTVSWYQQALGQGPQFIFQYYREEENGRGNFPPRFSGLQFPNYSSELNVNALELDDSALYLCASSLTGWGTTNEKLFFGSGTQLSVL.

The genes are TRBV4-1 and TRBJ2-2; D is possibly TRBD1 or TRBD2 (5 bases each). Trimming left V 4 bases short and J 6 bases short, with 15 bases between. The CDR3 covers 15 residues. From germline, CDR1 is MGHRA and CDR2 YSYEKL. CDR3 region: CASSREGSRAGELFF. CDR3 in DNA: TGCGCCAGCAGCCGTGAGGGGTCGAGGGCCGGGGAGCTGTTTTTT.

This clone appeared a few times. The DNA for the CDR3 is TGCAGCGTTATGACAGACCTTAATAGCAATCAGCCCCAGCATTTT. Residues: CSVMTDLNSNQPQHF. This chain uses TRBV29-1 with TRBJ1-5; maybe TRBD1 (5 bases). The CDR3 sequence is 15 residues long. CDR1 and CDR2 (germline): SQVTM, ANQGSEA. V was clipped by 5 bases and J by 0 bases, with 14 bases between them.

The CDR3 coding sequence is TGTGCCAGCAGCTATAAGCGGGAGAGAGCAGATACGCAGTATTTT. The encoded protein is CASSYKRERADTQYF. The chain employs TRBV5-4 and TRBJ2-3, with 8 bases fitting TRBD2. The germline V gene has CDR1 SGHNT and CDR2 YYREEE (reference sequence). V lost 3 bases and J lost 4; bases outside the gene matches: 7. This CDR3 contains 15 residues.

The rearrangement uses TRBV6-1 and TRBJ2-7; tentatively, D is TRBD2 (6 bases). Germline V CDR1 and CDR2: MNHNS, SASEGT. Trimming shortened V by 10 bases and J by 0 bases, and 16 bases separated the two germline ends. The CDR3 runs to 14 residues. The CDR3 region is CATPTGVSSYEQYF. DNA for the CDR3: TGTGCCACCCCGACGGGGGTCAGCTCCTACGAGCAGTACTTC.

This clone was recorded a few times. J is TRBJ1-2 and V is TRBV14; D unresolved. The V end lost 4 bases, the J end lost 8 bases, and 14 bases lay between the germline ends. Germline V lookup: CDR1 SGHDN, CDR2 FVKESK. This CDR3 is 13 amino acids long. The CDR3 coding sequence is TGTGCCAGCAGCCCTTTTGACGGGGTCGGCTACACCTTC. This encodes CASSPFDGVGYTF.

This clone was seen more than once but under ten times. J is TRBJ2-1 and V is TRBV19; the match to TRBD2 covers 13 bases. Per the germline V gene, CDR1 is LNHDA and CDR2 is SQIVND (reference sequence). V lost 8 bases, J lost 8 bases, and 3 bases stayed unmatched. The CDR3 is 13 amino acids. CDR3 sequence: CASAGLAGDEQFF. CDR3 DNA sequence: TGTGCCAGTGCAGGACTAGCGGGAGATGAGCAGTTCTTC.

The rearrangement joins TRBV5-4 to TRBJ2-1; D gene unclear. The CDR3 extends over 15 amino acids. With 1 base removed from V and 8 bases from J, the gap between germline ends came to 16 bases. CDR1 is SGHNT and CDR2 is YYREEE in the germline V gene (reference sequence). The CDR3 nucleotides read TGTGCCAGCAGCTTGTATTGGACGCCGGCCGATGAGCAGTTCTTC. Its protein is CASSLYWTPADEQFF.